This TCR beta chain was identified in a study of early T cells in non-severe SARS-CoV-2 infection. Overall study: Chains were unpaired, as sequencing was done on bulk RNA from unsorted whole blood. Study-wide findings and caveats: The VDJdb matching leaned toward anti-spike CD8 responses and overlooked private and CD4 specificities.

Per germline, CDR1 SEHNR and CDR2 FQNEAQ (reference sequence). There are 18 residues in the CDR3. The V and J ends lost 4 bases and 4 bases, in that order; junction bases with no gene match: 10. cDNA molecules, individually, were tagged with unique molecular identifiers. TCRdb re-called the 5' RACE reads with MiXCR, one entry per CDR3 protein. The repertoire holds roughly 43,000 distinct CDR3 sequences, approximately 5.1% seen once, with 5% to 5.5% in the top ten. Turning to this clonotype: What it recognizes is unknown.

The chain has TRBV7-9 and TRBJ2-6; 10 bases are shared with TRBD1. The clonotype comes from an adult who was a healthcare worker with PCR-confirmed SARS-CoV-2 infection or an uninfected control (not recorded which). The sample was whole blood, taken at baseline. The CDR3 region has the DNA TGTGCCAGCAGCTCCGCCGGGACAGGGGCGGCCGGGGCCAACGTCCTGACTTTC. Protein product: CASSSAGTGAAGANVLTF.